This T cell receptor (beta chain) was sequenced during a study of cytomegalovirus exposure and HLA in healthy donors. Regarding the study as a whole: Earlier analysis looked at TCR beta V segments, and most were productive about 87% or about 30% of the time.

PCR involved 60 Vbeta and 13 Jbeta primers. In the authors' workflow: Later reanalysis found roughly 80 million unique TCR beta chains, about 11 million of them shared. The data were produced by immunoSEQ multiplex PCR, yet TCRdb's version contains in-frame clones alone and is incomplete. That table gives V, J and clone size, and the DNA gave D and trimming. This sample has about 94,000 clones, with 70% to 85% found just once. V trimming: 5 bases; J trimming: 7 bases; junction bases outside the gene matches: 9. CDR3 length equals 14 residues. Per germline, CDR1 SNHLY and CDR2 FYNNEI. As for this clone: Its antigen is as yet unknown.

The sample taken for sequencing was PBMCs. This sequence originates from a human donor in good health. The chain is built from TRBV2 and TRBJ2-7; 9 nucleotides line up with TRBD1. CDR3 sequence: CASSFGTGRREQYF. The CDR3 nucleotides are TGTGCCAGCAGTTTCGGGACAGGGCGACGGGAGCAGTACTTC.